The next 8 T cell receptor beta chains were all read from a single sample in a study of cytomegalovirus exposure and HLA in healthy donors. A multiplex PCR was run with 60 Vbeta primers and 13 Jbeta primers. Produced via immunoSEQ multiplex PCR; TCRdb's table is partial and in-frame only. The profile covers some 90,000 clones, with roughly 70% appearing a single time and around 2.8% taken by the ten largest. The specimen sequenced was PBMCs. These receptor sequences come from a middle-aged man in good health and CMV-seronegative.

J is TRBJ1-4 and V is TRBV25-1; D ambiguous. The CDR3 sequence is 13 residues long. The V and J ends lost 3 bases and 7 bases respectively, with 9 bases between them. Looked up from germline, CDR1 is MGHDK and CDR2 is SYGVNS. The CDR3 loop reads CASSDYSGEKLFF. Here the CDR3 DNA reads TGTGCCAGCAGTGATTACAGTGGTGAAAAACTGTTTTTT.

This clone was seen more than once but under ten times. The chain has TRBV9 and TRBJ1-2; the D gene is possibly TRBD1 (5 bases). CDR3 length equals 13 residues. V shed 1 base and J shed 7 bases, with 11 bases lying between them. From germline, CDR1 is SGDLS and CDR2 YYNGEE. CDR3 in amino acids: CASSVYAGGGYTF. The CDR3 bases are TGTGCCAGCAGCGTATACGCCGGGGGTGGCTACACCTTC.

This clone was seen only a few times. V usage is TRBV5-6 and J usage is TRBJ1-1; TRBD1 agrees at 10 bases. The V gene's germline CDR1 is SGHDT and CDR2 YYEEEE. The CDR3 sequence is 15 residues long. The V segment lost 4 bases and the J segment 5 bases; nucleotides outside the gene matches: 8. CDR3 amino acids: CASSLPDRGTTEAFF. Here the CDR3 DNA reads TGTGCCAGCAGCCTCCCGGACAGGGGGACGACTGAAGCTTTCTTT.

This rearrangement joins TRBV7-9 to TRBJ2-7; possibly TRBD2 for D (6 bases). Germline V gives CDR1 SEHNR, CDR2 FQNEAQ (reference sequence). CDR3 length: 14 residues. Trimming took off 4 bases at V and 5 bases at J, with 15 bases between the two ends. The CDR3, as DNA: TGTGCCAGCAGCTCTGGCGGGGTCCGGAACGAGCAGTACTTC. Translated: CASSSGGVRNEQYF.

CDR3 loop: CASSLAFGYDEAFF. The CDR3, as DNA: TGCGCCAGCAGCTTGGCCTTCGGTTATGATGAAGCTTTCTTT. The chain links TRBV5-1 to TRBJ1-1; D gene unclear. The CDR3 loop spans 14 amino acids. V was clipped by 0 bases and J by 7 bases, with 13 bases between them. In germline, CDR1 is SGHRS, CDR2 YFSETQ. The full variable domain, in which reference TRBV5-1 and TRBJ1-1 provide the parts outside the CDR3, is KAGVTQTPRYLIKTRGQQVTLSCSPISGHRSVSWYQQTPGQGLQFLFEYFSETQRNKGNFPGRFSGRQFSNSRSEMNVSTLELGDSALYLCASSLAFGYDEAFFGQGTRLTVV.

The V call is TRBV19, the J call TRBJ2-1; D not resolved. Germline loops: CDR1 LNHDA, CDR2 SQIVND (reference sequence). The germline V and J ends were trimmed by 8 bases and 10 bases, with 12 bases remaining between them. The CDR3 runs to 11 residues. DNA for the CDR3: TGTGCCAGTTGGTCCGCCTACGAGCAGTTCTTC. It yields the protein CASWSAYEQFF.

V and J are TRBV25-1 and TRBJ2-7; 11 nucleotides agree with TRBD1. The CDR3 totals 14 residues. V lost 4 bases to trimming and J lost 4 bases; unmatched junction nucleotides: 3. The germline V gene encodes CDR1 MGHDK and CDR2 SYGVNS. The CDR3 nucleotides are TGTGCCAGCAGTGGGGACAGGGGGGTATACGAGCAGTACTTC. Translation: CASSGDRGVYEQYF.

V gene TRBV4-3 combines with J gene TRBJ2-7, with 8 bases fitting TRBD1. V lost 0 bases, J lost 4 bases, and 5 bases stayed unmatched. Germline CDR1 and CDR2: LGHNA and YSLEER. This CDR3 has 15 amino acids. For the CDR3, the DNA is TGCGCCAGCAGCCAAGAGGGCAGGGGGCGTTACGAGCAGTACTTC. It yields the protein CASSQEGRGRYEQYF.